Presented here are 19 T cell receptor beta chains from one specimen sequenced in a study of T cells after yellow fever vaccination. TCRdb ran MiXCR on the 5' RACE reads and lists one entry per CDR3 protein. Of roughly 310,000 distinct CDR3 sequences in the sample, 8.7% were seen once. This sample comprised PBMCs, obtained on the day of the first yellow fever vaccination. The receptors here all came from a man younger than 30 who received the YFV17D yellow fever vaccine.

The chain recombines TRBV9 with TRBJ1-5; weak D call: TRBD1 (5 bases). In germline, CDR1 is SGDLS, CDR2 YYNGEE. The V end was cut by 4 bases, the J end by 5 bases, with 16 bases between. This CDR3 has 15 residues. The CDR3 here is CASSLGGGRDQPQHF. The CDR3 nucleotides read TGTGCCAGCAGCCTCGGGGGGGGAAGGGATCAGCCCCAGCATTTT.

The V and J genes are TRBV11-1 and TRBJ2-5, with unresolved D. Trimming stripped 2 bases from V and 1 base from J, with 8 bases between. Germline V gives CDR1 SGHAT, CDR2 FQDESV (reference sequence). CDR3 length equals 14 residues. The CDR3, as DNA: TGTGCCAGCAGCTTACGACATATCCAAGAGACCCAGTACTTC. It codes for CASSLRHIQETQYF.

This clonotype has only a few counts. CDR3 sequence: CATSDGGTSGGAGEQFF. CDR3 nucleotides: TGTGCCACCAGTGATGGGGGGACTAGCGGGGGGGCCGGTGAGCAGTTCTTC. This rearrangement joins TRBV24-1 to TRBJ2-1; 16 bases fit TRBD2. The germline V gene encodes CDR1 KGHDR and CDR2 SFDVKD. V dropped 3 bases and J dropped 9; count of bases not matched to a gene: 7. The CDR3 totals 17 residues.

CDR3 bases: TGCAGCGTTGCCGGGACAGCTTTTCGTGGCTACACCTTC. Translation gives CSVAGTAFRGYTF. The chain joins TRBV29-1 to TRBJ1-2, with TRBD1 matching over 7 bases. Germline loops: CDR1 SQVTM, CDR2 ANQGSEA. J gave up 7 bases and V 4 bases, and 9 bases lay outside the gene matches. The CDR3 has 13 amino acids. Variable domain in full (rest from reference TRBV29-1 and TRBJ1-2): SAVISQKPSRDICQRGTSLTIQCQVDSQVTMMFWYRQQPGQSLTLIATANQGSEATYESGFVIDKFPISRPNLTFSTLTVSNMSPEDSSIYLCSVAGTAFRGYTFGSGTRLTVV.

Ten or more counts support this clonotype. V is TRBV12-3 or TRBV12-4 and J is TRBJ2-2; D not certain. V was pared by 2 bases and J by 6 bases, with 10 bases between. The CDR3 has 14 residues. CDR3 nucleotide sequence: TGTGCCAGCAGTTTAAGACGGGTATCCGGGGAGCTGTTTTTT. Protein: CASSLRRVSGELFF.

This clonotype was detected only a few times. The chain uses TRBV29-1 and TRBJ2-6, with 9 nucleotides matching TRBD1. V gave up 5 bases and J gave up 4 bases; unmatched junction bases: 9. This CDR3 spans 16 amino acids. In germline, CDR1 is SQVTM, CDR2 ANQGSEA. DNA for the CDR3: TGCAGCGTTTTCTGGACAGGGGACTCCGGGGCCAACGTCCTGACTTTC. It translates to CSVFWTGDSGANVLTF.

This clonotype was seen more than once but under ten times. The CDR3 sequence: CASSSTGSSYEQYF. Written as DNA, the CDR3 is TGTGCCAGCAGTTCTACAGGGAGCTCCTACGAGCAGTACTTC. The chain carries TRBV12-3 or TRBV12-4 and TRBJ2-7, with a tentative D call TRBD1 (6 bases). The germline V and J ends were trimmed by 4 bases and 0 bases, with 10 bases remaining between them. The CDR3 spans 14 residues.

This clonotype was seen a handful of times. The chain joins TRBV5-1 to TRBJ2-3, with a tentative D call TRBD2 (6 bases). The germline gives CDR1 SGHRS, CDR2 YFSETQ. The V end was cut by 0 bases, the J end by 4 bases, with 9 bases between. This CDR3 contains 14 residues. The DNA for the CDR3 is TGCGCCAGCAGCTTGGACCCGGGGGCAGATACGCAGTATTTT. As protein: CASSLDPGADTQYF. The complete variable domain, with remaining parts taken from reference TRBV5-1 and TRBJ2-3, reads KAGVTQTPRYLIKTRGQQVTLSCSPISGHRSVSWYQQTPGQGLQFLFEYFSETQRNKGNFPGRFSGRQFSNSRSEMNVSTLELGDSALYLCASSLDPGADTQYFGPGTRLTVL.

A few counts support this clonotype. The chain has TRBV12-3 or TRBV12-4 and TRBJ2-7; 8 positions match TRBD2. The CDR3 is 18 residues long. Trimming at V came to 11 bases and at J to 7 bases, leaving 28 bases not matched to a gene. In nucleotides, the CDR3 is TGTGCCTTCAGTTTAGCGCCAATTTCCGGGGGGGGCCGGTGGGAGCAGTACTTC. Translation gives CAFSLAPISGGGRWEQYF.

The CDR3 DNA sequence: TGCAGCGTTTCCGAGGGGTTCAACAATGAGCAGTTCTTC. Protein product: CSVSEGFNNEQFF. The J gene is TRBJ2-1, the V gene TRBV29-1; D may correspond to TRBD1 or TRBD2 (5 bases each). CDR1 is SQVTM and CDR2 is ANQGSEA in the germline V gene. The V gene lost 5 bases and the J gene lost 5 bases, with 13 bases spanning the gap. The CDR3 runs 13 residues.

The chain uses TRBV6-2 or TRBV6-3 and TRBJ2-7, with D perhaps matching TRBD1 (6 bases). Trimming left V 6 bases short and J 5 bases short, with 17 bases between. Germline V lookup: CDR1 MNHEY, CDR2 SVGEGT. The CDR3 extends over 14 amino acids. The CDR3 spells CASRASRDINEQYV. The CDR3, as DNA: TGTGCCAGCAGAGCTAGCCGGGACATCAACGAGCAGTACGTC.

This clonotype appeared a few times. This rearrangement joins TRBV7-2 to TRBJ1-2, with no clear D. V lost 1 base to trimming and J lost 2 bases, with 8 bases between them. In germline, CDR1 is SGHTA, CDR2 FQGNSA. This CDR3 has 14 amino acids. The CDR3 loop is CASSLEFGNYGYTF. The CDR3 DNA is TGTGCCAGCAGCTTAGAGTTTGGAAACTATGGCTACACCTTC.

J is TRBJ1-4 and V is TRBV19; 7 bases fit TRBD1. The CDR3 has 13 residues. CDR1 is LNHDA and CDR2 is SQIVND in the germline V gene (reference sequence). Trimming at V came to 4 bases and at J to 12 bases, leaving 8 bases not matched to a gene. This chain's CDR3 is CASSRQGTAELFF. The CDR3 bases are TGTGCCAGTAGTAGACAGGGAACGGCTGAACTGTTTTTT.

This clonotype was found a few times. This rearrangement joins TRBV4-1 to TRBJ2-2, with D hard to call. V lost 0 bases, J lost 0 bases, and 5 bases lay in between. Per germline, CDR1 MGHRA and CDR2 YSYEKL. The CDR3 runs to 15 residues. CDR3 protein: CASSQDRTNTGELFF. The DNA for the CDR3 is TGCGCCAGCAGCCAAGATCGGACGAACACCGGGGAGCTGTTTTTT.

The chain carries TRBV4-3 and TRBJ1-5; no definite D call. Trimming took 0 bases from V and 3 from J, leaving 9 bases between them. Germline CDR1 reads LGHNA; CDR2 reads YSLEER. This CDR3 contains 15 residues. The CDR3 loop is CASSQELATNQPQHF. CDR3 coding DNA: TGCGCCAGCAGCCAAGAGTTAGCCACCAATCAGCCCCAGCATTTT.

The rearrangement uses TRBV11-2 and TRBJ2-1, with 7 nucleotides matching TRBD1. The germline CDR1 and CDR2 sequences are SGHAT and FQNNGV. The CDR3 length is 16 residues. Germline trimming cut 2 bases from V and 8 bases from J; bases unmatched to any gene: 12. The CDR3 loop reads CASSLLRRQGKDEQFF. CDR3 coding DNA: TGTGCCAGCAGCTTATTACGAAGACAGGGAAAGGATGAGCAGTTCTTC.

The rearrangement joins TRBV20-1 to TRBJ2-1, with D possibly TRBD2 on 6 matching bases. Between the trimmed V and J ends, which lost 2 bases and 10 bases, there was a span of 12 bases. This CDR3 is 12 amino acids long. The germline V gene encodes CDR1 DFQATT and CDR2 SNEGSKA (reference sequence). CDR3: CSARSTRGEQFF. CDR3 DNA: TGCAGTGCTAGAAGCACCCGGGGGGAGCAGTTCTTC.

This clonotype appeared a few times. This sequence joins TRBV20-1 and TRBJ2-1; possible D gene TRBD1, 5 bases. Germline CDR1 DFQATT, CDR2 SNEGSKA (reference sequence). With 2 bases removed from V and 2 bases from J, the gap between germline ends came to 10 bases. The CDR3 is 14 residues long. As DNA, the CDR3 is TGCAGTGCTAGAAGGGGTTGGGCCTACAATGAGCAGTTCTTC. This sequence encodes CSARRGWAYNEQFF.

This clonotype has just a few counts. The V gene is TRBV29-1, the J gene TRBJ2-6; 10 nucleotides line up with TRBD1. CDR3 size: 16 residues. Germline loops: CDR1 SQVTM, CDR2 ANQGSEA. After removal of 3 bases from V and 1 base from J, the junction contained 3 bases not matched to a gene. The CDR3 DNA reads TGCAGCGTTGAGACAGGGGGCTCTTCTGGGGCCAACGTCCTGACTTTC. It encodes CSVETGGSSGANVLTF. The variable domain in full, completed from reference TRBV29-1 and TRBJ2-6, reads SAVISQKPSRDICQRGTSLTIQCQVDSQVTMMFWYRQQPGQSLTLIATANQGSEATYESGFVIDKFPISRPNLTFSTLTVSNMSPEDSSIYLCSVETGGSSGANVLTFGAGSRLTVL.